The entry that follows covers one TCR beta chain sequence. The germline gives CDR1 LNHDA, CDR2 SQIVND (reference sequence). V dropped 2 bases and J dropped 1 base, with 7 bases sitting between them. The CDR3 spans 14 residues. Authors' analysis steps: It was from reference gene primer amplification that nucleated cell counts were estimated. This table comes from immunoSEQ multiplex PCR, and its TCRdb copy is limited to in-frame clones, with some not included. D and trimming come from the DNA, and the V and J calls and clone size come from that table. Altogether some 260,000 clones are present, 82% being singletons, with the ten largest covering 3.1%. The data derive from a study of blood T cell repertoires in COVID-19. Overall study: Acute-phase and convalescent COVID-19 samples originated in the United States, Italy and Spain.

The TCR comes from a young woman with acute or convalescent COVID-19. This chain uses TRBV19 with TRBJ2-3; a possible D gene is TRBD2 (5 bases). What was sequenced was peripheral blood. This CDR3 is CASSIRTGTDTQYF. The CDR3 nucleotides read TGTGCCAGTAGTATAAGGACTGGCACAGATACGCAGTATTTT.